These 23 T cell receptor beta chains were sequenced from one sample in a study of CD8+CD57+ T cells in acquired aplastic anemia. Sequenced patients had shown CD8+CD57+ cell expansion by flow cytometry. The use of genomic DNA as template underpinned the TCR beta VDJ and CDR3 profiling. TCRdb redid the calling of the reads with MiXCR, one entry per CDR3 protein. The repertoire includes 170,000 or so distinct CDR3 sequences, roughly 63% of them detected once, and about two fifths sits in the top ten. The source material was sorted CD4+, CD8+, or CD8+CD57+ T cells (not recorded which) from PBMCs. The receptors shown here come from a human donor with aplastic anemia.

This clonotype was seen repeatedly, ten times or more. V and J are TRBV10-1 and TRBJ2-5, with 9 positions matching TRBD1. Germline loops: CDR1 WNHNN, CDR2 SYGVQD (reference sequence). The CDR3 loop spans 15 amino acids. J gave up 4 bases and V 0 bases, and 3 bases lay outside the gene matches. The CDR3 spells CASSESDRGGETQYF. CDR3 DNA: TGCGCCAGCAGTGAGTCTGACAGGGGGGGAGAGACCCAGTACTTC.

V usage is TRBV7-9 and J usage is TRBJ1-5; D unresolved. Per the germline V gene, CDR1 is SEHNR and CDR2 is FQNEAQ (reference sequence). The CDR3 extends over 13 amino acids. V lost 4 bases, J lost 5 bases, and 9 bases lay in between. The DNA of the CDR3 is TGTGCCAGCAGCTCCGGTCCCGATCAGCCCCAGCATTTT. This sequence encodes CASSSGPDQPQHF.

The CDR3 DNA sequence: TGCGCCAGCAGCTTGGGTTCAATCGGCACAGATACGCAGTATTTT. This codes for CASSLGSIGTDTQYF. This chain links TRBV5-1 with TRBJ2-3; no clear D. The CDR3 is 15 amino acids. Germline-derived CDR1 and CDR2 are SGHRS and YFSETQ. Trimming took 0 bases from V and 1 from J, leaving 9 bases between them.

Worth noting for this clonotype: An end of the junction does not agree with germline; a read error may underlie this. The J gene is TRBJ2-7, the V gene TRBV7-2; possibly TRBD1 or TRBD2 for D (6 bases each). This CDR3 has 14 residues. In germline, CDR1 is SGHTA, CDR2 FQGNSA. CDR3 residues: CASSVRLVGGEQCF. CDR3 DNA: TGTGCCAGCAGCGTCAGACTAGTGGGGGGCGAGCAGTGCTTC.

The sample holds a few counts of this clonotype. The V call is TRBV9, the J call TRBJ1-2; 8 nucleotides align to TRBD1. V trimming: 3 bases; J trimming: 10 bases; junction bases outside the gene matches: 5. The CDR3 is 12 residues long. From germline, CDR1 is SGDLS and CDR2 YYNGEE. This CDR3 is CASSAETGAYTF. The CDR3 DNA reads TGTGCCAGCAGCGCCGAGACAGGGGCCTACACCTTC.

This chain connects TRBV4-1 to TRBJ2-7, with TRBD2 identical over 11 bases. With V trimmed by 0 bases and J by 6 bases, 4 bases remained unmatched. This CDR3 is built from 15 residues. CDR1 is MGHRA and CDR2 is YSYEKL in the germline V gene. CDR3 nucleotides: TGCGCCAGCAGCCAAGAAGTAGCGGGGGGGCGCGAGCAGTACTTC. Amino acid sequence: CASSQEVAGGREQYF.

The chain has TRBV19 and TRBJ1-5; tentatively, D is TRBD1 (5 bases). The V end lost 4 bases, the J end lost 6 bases, and 16 bases lay between the germline ends. Germline V gene sequence: CDR1 LNHDA, CDR2 SQIVND (reference sequence). CDR3 size: 15 residues. The chain's CDR3 is CASSTDSGYSQPQHF. Written as DNA, the CDR3 is TGTGCCAGTAGTACCGACAGTGGGTACAGTCAGCCCCAGCATTTT.

The chain recombines TRBV20-1 with TRBJ1-1; D possibly corresponds to TRBD1 (6 bases). The ends were cut back, 6 bases at V and 4 bases at J, with 21 bases in the middle. The CDR3 length is 15 residues. Germline V lookup: CDR1 DFQATT, CDR2 SNEGSKA (reference sequence). CDR3 nucleotide sequence: TGCAGTGCAAGGACTAGCGGGGGGGGCGGCACTGAAGCTTTCTTT. It encodes CSARTSGGGGTEAFF.

The CDR3 nucleotides read TGTGCCAGCAGTTCGCGTGGAGGGGCTAATGGGGAGCTGTTTTTT. Protein sequence: CASSSRGGANGELFF. The chain links TRBV7-9 to TRBJ2-2; TRBD2 is a possible D gene (6 bases). Germline-derived CDR1 and CDR2 are SEHNR and FQNEAQ (reference sequence). V was shortened by 6 bases and J by 8 bases, with 19 bases between the two germline ends. The CDR3 runs to 15 residues.

The CDR3, as DNA: TGTGCCAGTAGTATACAGGGCCAGAATGAAAAACTGTTTTTT. Translation gives CASSIQGQNEKLFF. The chain couples TRBV19 to TRBJ1-4, with a possible D match to TRBD1 (5 bases). Germline-derived CDR1 and CDR2 are LNHDA and SQIVND (reference sequence). The CDR3 covers 14 residues. The ends were cut back, 2 bases at V and 5 bases at J, with 9 bases in the middle.

This chain joins TRBV27 and TRBJ2-1; D is ambiguous. The CDR3 totals 14 residues. Deletions cut 2 bases from V and 3 bases from J, with 8 bases between. Germline V gene lookup returns CDR1 MNHEY and CDR2 SMNVEV (reference sequence). The CDR3 nucleotides read TGTGCCAGCAGTTTAACAGACATCTACAATGAGCAGTTCTTC. Translating it yields CASSLTDIYNEQFF.

The V call is TRBV9, the J call TRBJ1-3; D not certain. CDR3 size: 15 residues. Germline V gives CDR1 SGDLS, CDR2 YYNGEE. V was clipped by 0 bases and J by 0 bases, with 7 bases between them. The CDR3 region has the DNA TGTGCCAGCAGCGTAGACAGCTACTCTGGAAACACCATATATTTT. Amino acid sequence: CASSVDSYSGNTIYF.

This clonotype was seen a single time. The junction differs from germline at one of its ends, possibly a read error. This rearrangement joins TRBV25-1 to TRBJ1-2, with D maybe TRBD1 (5 bases). CDR1 MGHDK and CDR2 SYGVNS come from the germline V gene. This CDR3 spans 12 amino acids. The DNA of the CDR3 is TGTGCCAGCATCGGGGGGGGAACGGGCTACGCCTTC. Its protein is CASIGGGTGYAF.

With regard to this clonotype: A much larger clone differs from this one at a single base, so this may be a read error. V is TRBV6-6 and J is TRBJ2-7; D is possibly TRBD1 (6 bases). CDR3 size: 12 residues. Trimming took off 7 bases at V and 7 bases at J, with 14 bases between the two ends. CDR1 and CDR2 from the germline V gene are MNHNY and SVGAGI (reference sequence). The CDR3 bases are TGTGCCAGCACCTACAGGGTCAATGAGCAGTACTTC. This translates into CASTYRVNEQYF.

V gene TRBV9 combines with J gene TRBJ2-5, with D possibly TRBD1 on 5 matching bases. Trimming took 2 bases from V and 5 from J, leaving 13 bases between them. The CDR3 is made up of 14 amino acids. The V gene's germline CDR1 is SGDLS and CDR2 YYNGEE. The DNA of the CDR3 is TGTGCCAGCAGCGTGAGCTGGGGCGAGGAGACCCAGTACTTC. Protein product: CASSVSWGEETQYF.

To note about this clonotype: This may arise from a read error, as a much more abundant clone is one base away. No conserved phenylalanine or tryptophan ends this CDR3, so it is likely a read error. The chain carries TRBV27 and TRBJ2-5, with 10 bases identical to TRBD1. V lost 4 bases to trimming and J lost 5 bases; unmatched junction nucleotides: 7. Germline V gene data show CDR1 as MNHEY and CDR2 as SMNVEV (reference sequence). CDR3 length equals 15 residues. The CDR3 DNA is TGTGCCAGCAGTTCGGGGACAGGGGTTCGGGAGACCCAGTACCTC. Its translation: CASSSGTGVRETQYL.

This clonotype has ten or more counts. The genes are TRBV5-1 and TRBJ1-1; TRBD1 aligns across 9 bases. The CDR3 length is 13 residues. With 4 bases clipped from V and 4 bases from J, the junction kept 2 bases outside the gene matches. The germline V gene encodes CDR1 SGHRS and CDR2 YFSETQ. DNA for the CDR3: TGCGCCAGCAGCACAGGGGGCTCCACTGAAGCTTTCTTT. Its translation: CASSTGGSTEAFF. Combining the CDR3 with reference TRBV5-1 and TRBJ1-1 gives the whole variable domain KAGVTQTPRYLIKTRGQQVTLSCSPISGHRSVSWYQQTPGQGLQFLFEYFSETQRNKGNFPGRFSGRQFSNSRSEMNVSTLELGDSALYLCASSTGGSTEAFFGQGTRLTVV.

About this clonotype itself: This is likely a read error, given that the CDR3 carries no conserved phenylalanine or tryptophan at its end. This chain connects TRBV12-3 or TRBV12-4 to TRBJ1-4; D perhaps matches TRBD1 (6 bases). The CDR3 sequence is 15 residues long. V shed 5 bases and J shed 8 bases, with 18 bases lying between them. The CDR3 nucleotides are TGTGCCAGCAGTCCCGGGGGGGCGGCGGGGGAAAAACTGTTTCTT. Protein product: CASSPGGAAGEKLFL.

This clonotype was detected once. This rearrangement joins TRBV7-3 to TRBJ2-3; 7 bases map to TRBD2. Germline CDR1 SGHTA, CDR2 FQGTGA. The CDR3 has 14 amino acids. The trim removed 5 bases at V and 5 bases at J, leaving 7 bases unmatched. In DNA form, the CDR3 reads TGTGCCAGCAGCCCTGGACTAGTTAAAGATACGCAGTATTTT. Protein: CASSPGLVKDTQYF.

The sample holds many counts of this clonotype. The junction departs from germline at one end; a sequencing error may be responsible. This rearrangement joins TRBV6-4 to TRBJ1-1, with D uncertain. The CDR3 runs 13 residues. CDR1 is MRHNA, CDR2 SNTAGT, per germline. CDR3 sequence: CASSYSMNTEAFF. The CDR3 DNA reads TGTGCCAGCAGTTACTCGATGAACACTGAAGCTTTCTTT.

This sequence joins TRBV10-1 and TRBJ1-1; TRBD1 aligns across 8 bases. Germline CDR1 and CDR2: WNHNN and SYGVQD (reference sequence). With 5 bases clipped from V and 7 bases from J, the junction kept 9 bases outside the gene matches. This CDR3 is built from 14 residues. The CDR3 spells CASSSDREFFEAFF. In DNA, the CDR3 is TGCGCCAGCAGTTCGGACAGGGAGTTTTTTGAAGCTTTCTTT.

This clonotype has ten or more counts. This chain links TRBV6-1 with TRBJ2-5; the match to TRBD2 covers 7 bases. The CDR3 is 15 residues long. The J segment lost 5 bases and the V segment lost 8 bases, leaving 14 bases of the junction unmatched. From germline, CDR1 is MNHNS and CDR2 SASEGT. The CDR3 sequence is CASRSSGLRTETQYF. CDR3 in DNA: TGTGCCAGCCGATCATCGGGACTACGGACGGAGACCCAGTACTTC.

The chain recombines TRBV29-1 with TRBJ1-5; 8 nucleotides align to TRBD1. CDR1 and CDR2 from the germline V gene are SQVTM and ANQGSEA. J was trimmed by 11 bases and V by 1 base; bases with no gene match: 7. The CDR3 has 13 amino acids. CDR3 in amino acids: CSVEVTGGLTQHF. The DNA for the CDR3 is TGCAGCGTTGAAGTAACAGGGGGTCTGACCCAGCATTTT.